A single sample is the source of the 24 T cell receptor beta chains below, sequenced in a study of sequential checkpoint blockade in melanoma. This sample's treatment: randomized to nivolumab then ipilimumab (arm A) or the reverse (arm B). Here immunoSEQ multiplex PCR was the method, and the copy in TCRdb shows in-frame clones only, minus some. This sample has 1,000 or so clones, with about 19% found just once. The source was tumor tissue (inferred from file names), collected from a patient given nivolumab and ipilimumab in sequence. These receptors all stem from a human donor with melanoma.

The gene calls are TRBV19 and TRBJ2-1, with D perhaps matching TRBD1 (5 bases). V was trimmed by 2 bases and J by 0 bases, leaving 8 bases between them. CDR3 length equals 15 residues. CDR1 and CDR2 (germline): LNHDA, SQIVND (reference sequence). CDR3 in amino acids: CASSIRQFSYNEQFF. The CDR3, as DNA: TGTGCCAGTAGTATAAGACAGTTCTCCTACAATGAGCAGTTCTTC.

This clone is medium-sized (0.01 to 0.1%) in the sample. This chain connects TRBV9 to TRBJ1-3; weak D call: TRBD1 (6 bases). This CDR3 contains 15 residues. Trimming cost V 3 bases and J 6 bases, with 16 bases left between them. Looked up from germline, CDR1 is SGDLS and CDR2 is YYNGEE. CDR3 nucleotide sequence: TGTGCCAGCAGCGCAACCGGGACACTATCAAACACCATATATTTT. Protein: CASSATGTLSNTIYF.

By frequency in the sample, this clone is medium-sized. This sequence joins TRBV6-8 and TRBJ2-1; unclear D gene. This CDR3 is built from 15 residues. V was cut by 1 base and J by 2 bases, with 9 bases left in between. Germline V lookup: CDR1 MNHGY, CDR2 SAAAGT. For the CDR3, the DNA is TGTGCCAGCAGTTACTTACCTAGGGCCTACAATGAGCAGTTCTTC. This gives the protein CASSYLPRAYNEQFF.

CDR3 protein: CASSYSYSFGYTF. Written as DNA, the CDR3 is TGTGCCAGCAGTTACTCCTATTCGTTTGGCTACACCTTC. This chain links TRBV6-8 with TRBJ1-2, with no clear D. V lost 0 bases and J lost 7, with 9 bases in between. Germline V CDR1 and CDR2: MNHGY, SAAAGT. This CDR3 contains 13 residues.

V gene TRBV28 combines with J gene TRBJ1-2; the D is unclear. Germline lookup yields CDR1 MDHEN and CDR2 SYDVKM. The CDR3 sequence is 12 residues long. The V end was cut by 6 bases, the J end by 4 bases, with 9 bases between. CDR3 coding DNA: TGTGCCAGCAGCCGTCGGAGCTATGGCTACACCTTC. It specifies CASSRRSYGYTF.

The rearrangement links TRBV6-7 to TRBJ2-4, with D uncertain. TRBV6-7 belongs to the ORF category, with a function that is uncertain. The V end was cut by 10 bases, the J end by 6 bases, with 10 bases between. This CDR3 comprises 11 residues. The CDR3 protein is CATSVGNIQYF. The CDR3 DNA follows: TGTGCCACCTCGGTAGGAAACATTCAGTACTTC.

This clone was seen a few times. The chain carries TRBV6-8 and TRBJ2-7, with 9 bases aligning to TRBD2. Germline-derived CDR1 and CDR2 are MNHGY and SAAAGT. CDR3 length equals 18 residues. The junction had 13 bases not matched to a gene; V was cut back by 2 bases and J by 2 bases. The CDR3 nucleotides are TGTGCCAGCAGTTACACCAATCGAGTGGCGGGAGGGACCTACGAGCAGTACTTC. Protein product: CASSYTNRVAGGTYEQYF.

V is TRBV28 and J is TRBJ1-2; no definite D call. This CDR3 spans 16 amino acids. Deletions cut 5 bases from V and 0 bases from J, with 16 bases between. The germline V gene has CDR1 MDHEN and CDR2 SYDVKM. The CDR3 region has the DNA TGTGCCAGCAGTCTCACCCTGACTGGAGCTAACTATGGCTACACCTTC. It codes for CASSLTLTGANYGYTF.

The chain uses TRBV12-5 and TRBJ2-1; TRBD2 might be the D (6 bases). This CDR3 has 13 residues. CDR1 and CDR2 from the germline V gene are LGHNT and FRNRAP. V lost 6 bases and J lost 8, with 14 bases in between. The CDR3 nucleotides are TGTGCTAGTGGCCCGACTAGGGGAGATGAGCAGTTCTTC. Protein product: CASGPTRGDEQFF.

This clone was observed a few times. The rearrangement joins TRBV28 to TRBJ2-5; TRBD2 matches 10 bases. Trimming cost V 6 bases and J 7 bases; bases outside gene matches: 14. CDR1 is MDHEN and CDR2 is SYDVKM in the germline V gene. The CDR3 has 16 amino acids. CDR3 sequence (DNA): TGTGCCAGCAGCCTCACCATGGCTAGCGGGGGTAGGACCCAGTACTTC. This encodes CASSLTMASGGRTQYF.

V gene TRBV19 combines with J gene TRBJ2-3; TRBD1 might be the D (6 bases). Trimming removed 7 bases at V and 2 bases at J, with 16 bases between. Germline lookup yields CDR1 LNHDA and CDR2 SQIVND (reference sequence). The CDR3 consists of 15 residues. CDR3 sequence reads: CASTVTGTYTDTQYF. The CDR3 DNA follows: TGTGCCAGTACCGTGACAGGAACTTACACAGATACGCAGTATTTT.

V usage is TRBV11-3 and J usage is TRBJ1-1; D gene unclear. Trimming took 2 bases from V and 2 from J, leaving 9 bases between them. This CDR3 has 14 amino acids. Germline V CDR1 and CDR2: SGHNT, YENEEA. The CDR3, as DNA: TGTGCCAGCAGCTTATGGACGCATAACACTGAAGCTTTCTTT. Protein: CASSLWTHNTEAFF.

This clone is medium-sized. This chain links TRBV11-3 with TRBJ2-1; perhaps TRBD1 as D (6 bases). Trimming stripped 3 bases from V and 4 bases from J, with 10 bases between. Germline CDR1 reads SGHNT; CDR2 reads YENEEA. The CDR3 covers 14 residues. The DNA of the CDR3 is TGTGCCAGCAGCTTGGGCAGGGGATACAATGAGCAGTTCTTC. It translates to CASSLGRGYNEQFF. The full variable domain, with the rest looked up from reference TRBV11-3 and TRBJ2-1, is EAGVVQSPRYKIIEKKQPVAFWCNPISGHNTLYWYLQNLGQGPELLIRYENEEAVDDSQLPKDRFSAERLKGVDSTLKIQPAELGDSAVYLCASSLGRGYNEQFFGPGTRLTVL.

This clone is medium-sized (0.01 to 0.1%) within its sample. This chain connects TRBV6-8 to TRBJ1-5, with 8 bases identical to TRBD1. CDR1 is MNHGY, CDR2 SAAAGT, per germline. The CDR3 consists of 15 residues. With V trimmed by 6 bases and J by 11 bases, 15 bases remained unmatched. The CDR3 region is CASRGQGQPGSSQHF. The CDR3 DNA reads TGTGCCAGCAGAGGACAGGGACAACCCGGATCGTCCCAGCATTTT.

The CDR3 DNA reads TGTGCCAGTAGTAGTGGACAGGGTGGAGATCAGCCCCAGCATTTT. It specifies CASSSGQGGDQPQHF. The chain combines TRBV19 with TRBJ1-5; TRBD1 aligns across 8 bases. In germline, CDR1 is LNHDA, CDR2 SQIVND (reference sequence). The CDR3 is made up of 15 amino acids. The ends lost 4 bases at V and 5 bases at J; junction bases unmatched: 7.

The chain has TRBV6-8 and TRBJ1-1; no clear D gene. CDR3 length: 15 residues. Looked up from germline, CDR1 is MNHGY and CDR2 is SAAAGT. Trimming removed 5 bases from V and 5 bases from J, with 18 bases in between. CDR3 loop: CASSGPSRRGTEAFF. DNA for the CDR3: TGTGCCAGCAGTGGACCGAGCCGTAGAGGTACTGAAGCTTTCTTT.

By sample share, this clone is medium-sized. The junction does not match germline at one end; this may be a read error. The rearrangement uses TRBV11-3 and TRBJ2-1, with D possibly called TRBD1 or TRBD2 (5 bases each). The CDR3 has 15 amino acids. CDR1 and CDR2 from the germline V gene are SGHNT and YENEEA. CDR3: CASSTRPGTYNEQFF. CDR3 in DNA: TGTGCCAGCAGCACTAGGCCCGGGACCTATAATGAGCAGTTCTTC.

The table lists this clone with a few counts. The V gene is TRBV18, the J gene TRBJ2-7; perhaps TRBD1 as D (6 bases). Trimming stripped 8 bases from V and 5 bases from J, with 22 bases between. This CDR3 contains 15 residues. Per germline, CDR1 KGHSH and CDR2 LQKENI. CDR3 sequence (DNA): TGTGCCAGCACTCCCCTGCCAGGGGATCGCGACGAGCAGTACTTC. It specifies CASTPLPGDRDEQYF.

This clone was observed a few times. The gene calls are TRBV28 and TRBJ1-4; D is possibly TRBD1 (5 bases). There are 15 residues in the CDR3. V gave up 6 bases and J gave up 7 bases, with 18 bases separating them. Germline V lookup: CDR1 MDHEN, CDR2 SYDVKM. CDR3 nucleotide sequence: TGTGCCAGCAGCAGAGGTGGGGCAGGAGGTGAAAAACTGTTTTTT. This sequence encodes CASSRGGAGGEKLFF.

This clone was counted a few times. The V call is TRBV28, the J call TRBJ1-1; TRBD1 agrees at 9 bases. There are 15 residues in the CDR3. V shed 3 bases and J 3 bases; nucleotides not matched to a gene: 5. Germline V CDR1 and CDR2: MDHEN, SYDVKM. The CDR3 sequence is CASSLRGTGHTEAFF. In DNA, the CDR3 is TGTGCCAGCAGTTTGCGAGGGACAGGGCACACTGAAGCTTTCTTT.

Judged by abundance, this clone is medium-sized (0.01 to 0.1%). This rearrangement joins TRBV11-3 to TRBJ1-1; TRBD1 is a possible D gene (6 bases). CDR1 is SGHNT and CDR2 is YENEEA in the germline V gene. The CDR3 spans 15 residues. Trimming left V 3 bases short and J 3 bases short, with 14 bases between. The CDR3 DNA sequence: TGTGCCAGCAGCTTGGTTGGAGGGGGTGACACTGAAGCTTTCTTT. Translation gives CASSLVGGGDTEAFF.

The chain employs TRBV25-1 and TRBJ1-5, with 7 bases identical to TRBD1. The germline V gene has CDR1 MGHDK and CDR2 SYGVNS. Trimming cost V 4 bases and J 2 bases; bases outside gene matches: 2. The CDR3 loop spans 14 amino acids. CDR3 DNA sequence: TGTGCCAGCAGTGGGGGGACAGGCAATCAGCCCCAGCATTTT. This gives the protein CASSGGTGNQPQHF. The complete variable domain, with remaining parts taken from reference TRBV25-1 and TRBJ1-5, reads EADIYQTPRYLVIGTGKKITLECSQTMGHDKMYWYQQDPGMELHLIHYSYGVNSTEKGDLSSESTVSRIRTEHFPLTLESARPSHTSQYLCASSGGTGNQPQHFGDGTRLSIL.

The chain carries TRBV29-1 and TRBJ2-6; D gene unclear. This CDR3 comprises 13 residues. Looked up from germline, CDR1 is SQVTM and CDR2 is ANQGSEA. Trimming cost V 7 bases and J 4 bases, with 11 bases left between them. For the CDR3, the DNA is TGCAGCGCCGGTGCCTCCGGGGCCAACGTCCTGACTTTC. Its translation: CSAGASGANVLTF.

In its sample, this clone is medium-sized. V usage is TRBV11-3 and J usage is TRBJ1-5; 7 positions agree with TRBD1. The CDR3 is 15 amino acids. The V segment lost 5 bases and the J segment 10 bases; nucleotides outside the gene matches: 14. Germline loops: CDR1 SGHNT, CDR2 YENEEA. DNA for the CDR3: TGTGCCAGCAGCACGACAGGACAGGTAATCAATCCCCAGCATTTT. This translates into CASSTTGQVINPQHF.